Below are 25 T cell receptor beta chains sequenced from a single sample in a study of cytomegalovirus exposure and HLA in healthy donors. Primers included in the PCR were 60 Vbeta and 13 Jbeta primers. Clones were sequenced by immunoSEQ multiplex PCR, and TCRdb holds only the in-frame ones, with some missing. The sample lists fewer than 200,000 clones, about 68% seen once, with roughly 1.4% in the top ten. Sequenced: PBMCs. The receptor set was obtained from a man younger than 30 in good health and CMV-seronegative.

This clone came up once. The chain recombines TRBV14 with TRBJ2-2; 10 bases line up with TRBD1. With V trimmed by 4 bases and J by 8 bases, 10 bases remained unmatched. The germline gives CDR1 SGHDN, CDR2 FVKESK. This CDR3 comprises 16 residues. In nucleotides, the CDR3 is TGTGCCAGCAGCCCTCCGGGACAGGGGTTTTCGGGGGAGCTGTTTTTT. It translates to CASSPPGQGFSGELFF.

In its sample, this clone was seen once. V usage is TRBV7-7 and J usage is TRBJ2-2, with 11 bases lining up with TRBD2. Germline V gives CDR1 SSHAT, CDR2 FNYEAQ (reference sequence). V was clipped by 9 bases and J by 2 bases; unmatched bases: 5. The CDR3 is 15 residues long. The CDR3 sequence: CAREGLAANTGELFF. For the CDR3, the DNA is TGTGCCAGGGAGGGACTAGCGGCTAACACCGGGGAGCTGTTTTTT.

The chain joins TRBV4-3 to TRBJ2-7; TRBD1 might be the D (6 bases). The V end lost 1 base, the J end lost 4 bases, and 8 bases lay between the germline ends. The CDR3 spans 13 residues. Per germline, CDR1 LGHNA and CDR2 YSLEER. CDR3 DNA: TGCGCCAGCAGCCAAGGGACAGATTACGAGCAGTACTTC. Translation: CASSQGTDYEQYF.

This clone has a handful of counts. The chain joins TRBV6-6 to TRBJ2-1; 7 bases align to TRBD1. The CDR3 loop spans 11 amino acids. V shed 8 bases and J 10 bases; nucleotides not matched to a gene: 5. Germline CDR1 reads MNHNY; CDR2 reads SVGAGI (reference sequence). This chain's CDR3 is CASEGAREQFF. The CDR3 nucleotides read TGTGCCAGCGAGGGGGCTCGAGAGCAGTTCTTC.

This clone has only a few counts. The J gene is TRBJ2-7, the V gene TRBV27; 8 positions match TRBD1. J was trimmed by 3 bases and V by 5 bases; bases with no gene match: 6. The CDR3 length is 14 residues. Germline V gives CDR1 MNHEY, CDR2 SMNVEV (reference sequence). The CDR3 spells CASSLSQGDYEQYF. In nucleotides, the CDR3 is TGTGCCAGCAGTCTCTCACAGGGGGACTACGAGCAGTACTTC.

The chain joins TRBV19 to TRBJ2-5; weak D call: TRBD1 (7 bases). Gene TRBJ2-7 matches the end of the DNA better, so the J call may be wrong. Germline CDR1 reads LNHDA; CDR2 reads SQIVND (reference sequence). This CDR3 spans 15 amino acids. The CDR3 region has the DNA TGTGCCAGTAGTATCGGAGGGGGCGGCTCCTACGAGCAGTACTTC. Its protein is CASSIGGGGSYEQYF.

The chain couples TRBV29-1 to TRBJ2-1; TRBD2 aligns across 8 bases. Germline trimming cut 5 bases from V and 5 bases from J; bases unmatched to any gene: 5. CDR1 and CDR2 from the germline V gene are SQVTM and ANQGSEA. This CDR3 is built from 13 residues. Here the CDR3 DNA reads TGCAGCGTTAGGACTAGCCCGAACAATGAGCAGTTCTTC. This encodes CSVRTSPNNEQFF.

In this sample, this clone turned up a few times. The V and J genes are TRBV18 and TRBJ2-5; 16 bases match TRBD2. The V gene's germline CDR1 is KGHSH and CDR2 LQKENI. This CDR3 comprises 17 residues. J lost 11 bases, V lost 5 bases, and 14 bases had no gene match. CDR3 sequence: CASSAPGLAGGPGEQYF. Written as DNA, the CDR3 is TGTGCCAGCTCAGCCCCGGGACTAGCGGGAGGGCCCGGGGAGCAGTACTTC.

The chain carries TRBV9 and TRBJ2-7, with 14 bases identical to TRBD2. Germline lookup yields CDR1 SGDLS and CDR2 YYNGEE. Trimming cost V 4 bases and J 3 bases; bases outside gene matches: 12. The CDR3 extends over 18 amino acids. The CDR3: CASSQESLGLAGGYEQYF. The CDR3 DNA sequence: TGTGCCAGCAGCCAAGAGAGCCTCGGACTAGCGGGAGGCTACGAGCAGTACTTC.

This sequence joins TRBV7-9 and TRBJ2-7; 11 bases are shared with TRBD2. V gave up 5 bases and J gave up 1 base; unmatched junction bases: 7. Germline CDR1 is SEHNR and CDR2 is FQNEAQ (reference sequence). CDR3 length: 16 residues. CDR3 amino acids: CASSPPGLAVSYEQYF. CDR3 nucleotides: TGTGCCAGCAGCCCTCCGGGACTAGCGGTTTCCTACGAGCAGTACTTC.

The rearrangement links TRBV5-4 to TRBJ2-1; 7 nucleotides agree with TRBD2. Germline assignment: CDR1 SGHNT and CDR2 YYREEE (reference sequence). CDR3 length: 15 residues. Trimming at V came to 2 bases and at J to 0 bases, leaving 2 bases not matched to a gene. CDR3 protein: CASSLGGSSYNEQFF. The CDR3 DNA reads TGTGCCAGCAGCTTAGGCGGGAGCTCCTACAATGAGCAGTTCTTC.

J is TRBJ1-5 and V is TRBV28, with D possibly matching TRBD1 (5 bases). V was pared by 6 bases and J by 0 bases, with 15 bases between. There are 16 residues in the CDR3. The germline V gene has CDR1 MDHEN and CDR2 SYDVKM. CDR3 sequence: CASSPAGRDSNQPQHF. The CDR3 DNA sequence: TGTGCCAGCAGCCCCGCAGGGCGGGATAGCAATCAGCCCCAGCATTTT.

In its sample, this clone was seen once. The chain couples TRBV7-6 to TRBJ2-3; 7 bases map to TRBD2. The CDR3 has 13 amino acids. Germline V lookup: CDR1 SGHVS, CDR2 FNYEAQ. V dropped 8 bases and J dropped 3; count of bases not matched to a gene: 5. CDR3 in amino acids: CASGLAATDTQYF. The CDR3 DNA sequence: TGTGCCAGCGGGCTAGCGGCTACAGATACGCAGTATTTT.

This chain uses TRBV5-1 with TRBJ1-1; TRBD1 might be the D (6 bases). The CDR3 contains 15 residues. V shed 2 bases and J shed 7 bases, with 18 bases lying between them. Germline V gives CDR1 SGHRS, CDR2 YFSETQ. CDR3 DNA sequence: TGCGCCAGCAGCTTCTTATCGGCAGGGGAGGGTGAAGCTTTCTTT. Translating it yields CASSFLSAGEGEAFF.

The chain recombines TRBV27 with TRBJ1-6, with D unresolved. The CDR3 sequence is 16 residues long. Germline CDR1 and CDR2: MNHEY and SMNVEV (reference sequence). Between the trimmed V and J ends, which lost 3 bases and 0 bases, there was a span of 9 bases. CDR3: CASSFERRSYNSPLHF. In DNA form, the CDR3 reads TGTGCCAGCAGTTTCGAGAGGCGCTCCTATAATTCACCCCTCCACTTT.

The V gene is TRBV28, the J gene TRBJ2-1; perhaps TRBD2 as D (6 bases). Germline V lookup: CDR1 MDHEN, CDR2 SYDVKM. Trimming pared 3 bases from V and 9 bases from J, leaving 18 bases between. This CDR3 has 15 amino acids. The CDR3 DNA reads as TGTGCCAGCAGTTTGGAGACGGCTGCCGGGGGTGAGCAGTTCTTC. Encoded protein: CASSLETAAGGEQFF.

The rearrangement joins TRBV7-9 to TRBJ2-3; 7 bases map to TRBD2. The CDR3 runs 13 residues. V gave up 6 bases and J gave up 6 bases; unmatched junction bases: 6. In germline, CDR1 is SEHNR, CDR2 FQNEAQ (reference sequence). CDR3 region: CASSFREGDTQYF. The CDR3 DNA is TGTGCCAGCAGTTTCAGGGAGGGGGATACGCAGTATTTT.

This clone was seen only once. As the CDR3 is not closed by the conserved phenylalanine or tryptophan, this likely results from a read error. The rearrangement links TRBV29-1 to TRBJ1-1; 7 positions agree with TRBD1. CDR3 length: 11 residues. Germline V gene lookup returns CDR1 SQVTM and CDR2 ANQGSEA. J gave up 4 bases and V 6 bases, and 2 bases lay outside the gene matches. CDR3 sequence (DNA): TGCAGCGTAAACAGGGGCACTGAAGCTTTCCTT. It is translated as CSVNRGTEAFL.

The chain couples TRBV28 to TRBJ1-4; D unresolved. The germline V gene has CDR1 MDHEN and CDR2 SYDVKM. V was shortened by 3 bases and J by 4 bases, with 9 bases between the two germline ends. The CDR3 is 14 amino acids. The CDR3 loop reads CASSFRRVNEKLFF. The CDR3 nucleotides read TGTGCCAGCAGTTTTCGTCGGGTTAATGAAAAACTGTTTTTT. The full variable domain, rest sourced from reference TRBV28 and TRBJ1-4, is DVKVTQSSRYLVKRTGEKVFLECVQDMDHENMFWYRQDPGLGLRLIYFSYDVKMKEKGDIPEGYSVSREKKERFSLILESASTNQTSMYLCASSFRRVNEKLFFGSGTQLSVL.

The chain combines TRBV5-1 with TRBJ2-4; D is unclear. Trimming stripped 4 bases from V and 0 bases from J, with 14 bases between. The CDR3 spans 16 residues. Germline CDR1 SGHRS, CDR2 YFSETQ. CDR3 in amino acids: CASSPAVRKAKNIQYF. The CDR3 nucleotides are TGCGCCAGCAGCCCGGCGGTCAGAAAAGCCAAAAACATTCAGTACTTC. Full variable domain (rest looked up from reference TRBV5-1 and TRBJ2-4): KAGVTQTPRYLIKTRGQQVTLSCSPISGHRSVSWYQQTPGQGLQFLFEYFSETQRNKGNFPGRFSGRQFSNSRSEMNVSTLELGDSALYLCASSPAVRKAKNIQYFGAGTRLSVL.

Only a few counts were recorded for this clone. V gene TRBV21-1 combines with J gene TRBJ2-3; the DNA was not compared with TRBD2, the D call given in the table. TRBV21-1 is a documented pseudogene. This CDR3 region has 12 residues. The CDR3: CASRTGTDTQYF. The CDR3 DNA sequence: TGTGCCAGCAGAACGGGCACAGATACGCAGTATTTT.

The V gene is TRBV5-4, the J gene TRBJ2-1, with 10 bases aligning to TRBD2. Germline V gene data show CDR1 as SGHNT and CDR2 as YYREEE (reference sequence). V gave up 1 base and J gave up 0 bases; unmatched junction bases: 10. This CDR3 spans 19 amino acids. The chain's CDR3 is CASSLTLAGLNPSYNEQFF. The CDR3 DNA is TGTGCCAGCAGCTTGACACTAGCGGGGTTGAATCCCTCCTACAATGAGCAGTTCTTC. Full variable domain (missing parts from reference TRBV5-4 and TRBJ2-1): ETGVTQSPTHLIKTRGQQVTLRCSSQSGHNTVSWYQQALGQGPQFIFQYYREEENGRGNFPPRFSGLQFPNYSSELNVNALELDDSALYLCASSLTLAGLNPSYNEQFFGPGTRLTVL.

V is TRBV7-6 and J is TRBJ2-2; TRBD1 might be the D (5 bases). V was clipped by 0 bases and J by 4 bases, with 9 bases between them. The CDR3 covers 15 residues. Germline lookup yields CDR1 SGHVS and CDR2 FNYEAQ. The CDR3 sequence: CASSLAPGRTGELFF. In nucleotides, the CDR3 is TGTGCCAGCAGCTTAGCGCCAGGGCGCACCGGGGAGCTGTTTTTT. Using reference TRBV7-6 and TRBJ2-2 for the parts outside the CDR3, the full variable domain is GAGVSQSPRYKVTKRGQDVALRCDPISGHVSLYWYRQALGQGPEFLTYFNYEAQQDKSGLPNDRFSAERPEGSISTLTIQRTEQRDSAMYRCASSLAPGRTGELFFGEGSRLTVL.

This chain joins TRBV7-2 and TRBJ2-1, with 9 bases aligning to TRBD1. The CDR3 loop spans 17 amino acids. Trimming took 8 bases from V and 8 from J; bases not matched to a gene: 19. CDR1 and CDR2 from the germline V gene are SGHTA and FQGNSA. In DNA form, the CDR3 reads TGTGCCAGCTTGAGTTACCGTGGGACAGGGAGTATTGATGAGCAGTTCTTC. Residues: CASLSYRGTGSIDEQFF.

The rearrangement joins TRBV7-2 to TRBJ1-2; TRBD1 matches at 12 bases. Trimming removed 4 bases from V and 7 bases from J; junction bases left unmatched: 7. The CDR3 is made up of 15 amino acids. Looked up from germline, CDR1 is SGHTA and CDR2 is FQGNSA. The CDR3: CASSYGDRGRSGYTF. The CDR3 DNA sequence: TGTGCCAGCAGCTACGGGGACAGGGGGCGGTCTGGCTACACCTTC. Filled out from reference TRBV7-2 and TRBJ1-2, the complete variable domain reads GAGVSQSPSNKVTEKGKDVELRCDPISGHTALYWYRQSLGQGLEFLIYFQGNSAPDKSGLPSDRFSAERTGGSVSTLTIQRTQQEDSAVYLCASSYGDRGRSGYTFGSGTRLTVV.